A single sample is the source of the 12 T cell receptor beta chains below, sequenced in a study of T cells in Graves' hyperthyroidism and ophthalmopathy. TCR beta CDR3 sequences were amplified from RNA transcripts. During a first-round RT-PCR of the TCR CDR3, the HTBI primer set was used. MiXCR, run by TCRdb on the multiplex PCR reads, gives a single entry per CDR3 protein. The table records about 840,000 distinct CDR3 sequences, roughly 40% of them present only once. The sequenced sample was blood. The origin of the receptors is a man younger than 30 with Graves' hyperthyroidism.

The CDR3 spells CAISLFGGQNYEQYF. The CDR3 DNA follows: TGTGCCATCAGTCTTTTCGGGGGCCAAAACTACGAGCAGTACTTC. The chain has TRBV10-3 and TRBJ2-7; D is possibly TRBD1 or TRBD2 (6 bases each). The CDR3 extends over 15 amino acids. Per germline, CDR1 ENHRY and CDR2 SYGVKD. V dropped 5 bases and J dropped 3 bases, with 17 bases sitting between them.

The chain carries TRBV2 and TRBJ1-5, with D perhaps matching TRBD1 (5 bases). Trimming removed 6 bases at V and 4 bases at J, with 28 bases between. Germline V gene lookup returns CDR1 SNHLY and CDR2 FYNNEI. CDR3 length: 19 amino acids. CDR3 in amino acids: CASRLNTGDYPDDNQPQHF. The CDR3 DNA sequence: TGTGCCAGCAGACTGAACACCGGGGACTATCCGGATGATAATCAGCCCCAGCATTTT.

The V call is TRBV13, the J call TRBJ2-7; 11 bases align to TRBD1. V dropped 4 bases and J dropped 3; count of bases not matched to a gene: 2. This CDR3 region has 14 residues. CDR1 and CDR2 (germline): PRHDT, FYEKMQ (reference sequence). The CDR3 DNA reads as TGTGCCAGCAGCTCGGGACAGGGGGTCTACGAGCAGTACTTC. Encoded protein: CASSSGQGVYEQYF.

As regards this clonotype: This could be a read error, since a much larger clone is one nucleotide away. The J gene is TRBJ1-4, the V gene TRBV29-1, with no clear D. V was cut by 1 base and J by 8 bases, with 8 bases left in between. The CDR3 contains 12 residues. Germline V lookup: CDR1 SQVTM, CDR2 ANQGSEA. CDR3 in amino acids: CSVEGPDEKLFF. The DNA for the CDR3 is TGCAGCGTTGAAGGTCCCGACGAAAAACTGTTTTTT.

This clonotype was counted at least ten times. The chain has TRBV29-1 and TRBJ1-1, with D tentatively TRBD1 (5 bases). Germline V gives CDR1 SQVTM, CDR2 ANQGSEA. CDR3 length: 14 residues. V was cut by 4 bases and J by 5 bases, with 17 bases left in between. The CDR3 DNA reads as TGCAGCGTTGGGTGGGGGGGGTCCTGGACTGAAGCTTTCTTT. Encoded protein: CSVGWGGSWTEAFF.

This chain connects TRBV10-3 to TRBJ1-5; no clear D gene. The CDR3 spans 18 residues. Trimming left V 0 bases short and J 0 bases short, with 15 bases between. CDR1 is ENHRY, CDR2 SYGVKD, per germline. CDR3 sequence: CAISESFGGRYSNQPQHF. CDR3 coding DNA: TGTGCCATCAGTGAGTCGTTCGGCGGCCGATATAGCAATCAGCCCCAGCATTTT.

This CDR3 reads CASSPNPGQSYEQYF. CDR3 nucleotide sequence: TGTGCCAGCTCACCTAACCCAGGCCAGTCCTACGAGCAGTACTTC. This rearrangement joins TRBV25-1 to TRBJ2-7; unclear D gene. This CDR3 is 15 amino acids long. Looked up from germline, CDR1 is MGHDK and CDR2 is SYGVNS. V lost 8 bases, J lost 1 base, and 18 bases lay in between.

This clonotype showed up many times. This rearrangement joins TRBV19 to TRBJ1-5; D is ambiguous. The CDR3 totals 12 residues. CDR1 and CDR2 (germline): LNHDA, SQIVND (reference sequence). Trimming shortened V by 6 bases and J by 6 bases, and 9 bases separated the two germline ends. The CDR3 here is CASSLVSQPQHF. In DNA, the CDR3 is TGTGCCAGTAGCTTAGTGAGTCAGCCCCAGCATTTT.

This clonotype has at least ten counts. The gene calls are TRBV20-1 and TRBJ2-7; D possibly corresponds to TRBD1 (5 bases). The germline gives CDR1 DFQATT, CDR2 SNEGSKA (reference sequence). Trimming shortened V by 4 bases and J by 2 bases, and 9 bases separated the two germline ends. This CDR3 spans 12 amino acids. As DNA, the CDR3 is TGCAGTGCTAAAGGGGCCCCCTACGAGCAGTACTTC. Protein product: CSAKGAPYEQYF.

The rearrangement uses TRBV10-3 and TRBJ1-1, with D possibly matching TRBD1 (5 bases). The germline V gene encodes CDR1 ENHRY and CDR2 SYGVKD. V dropped 2 bases and J dropped 4 bases, with 8 bases sitting between them. The CDR3 has 13 residues. This chain's CDR3 is CAISERGVTEAFF. As DNA, the CDR3 is TGTGCCATCAGTGAGAGGGGAGTCACTGAAGCTTTCTTT.

In this sample, this clonotype turned up many times. This chain uses TRBV10-3 with TRBJ2-7; D gene ambiguous. CDR1 is ENHRY, CDR2 SYGVKD, per germline. CDR3 size: 16 residues. V was trimmed by 4 bases and J by 0 bases, leaving 16 bases between them. The CDR3 is CAISVRRTAPSYEQYF. The CDR3, as DNA: TGTGCCATCAGTGTAAGGAGAACAGCCCCCTCCTACGAGCAGTACTTC.

V is TRBV5-6 and J is TRBJ2-7; no clear D gene. The germline V gene encodes CDR1 SGHDT and CDR2 YYEEEE. This CDR3 is 14 amino acids long. With 4 bases removed from V and 2 bases from J, the gap between germline ends came to 13 bases. CDR3 in DNA: TGTGCCAGCAGCAAAGACATCCTTGCCTACGAGCAGTACTTC. It is translated as CASSKDILAYEQYF.